This TCR beta chain was recovered during a study of T cells in narcolepsy. The study, taken as a whole, reports: Blood of same and different patients, but not healthy controls, reportedly held recurring autoreactive clonotypes.

Points on this clone: Its matching antigen is unknown.

Per the germline V gene, CDR1 is MNHEY and CDR2 is SVGAGI. V lost 5 bases and J lost 0, with 10 bases in between. The CDR3 runs to 14 residues. Some clones are missing from TCRdb's copy, which holds only in-frame ones; the method was immunoSEQ multiplex PCR. The sample includes roughly 34,000 clones, about four fifths of them seen just once. The V call is TRBV6-5, the J call TRBJ1-2; D call uncertain. This TCR came from a human donor with narcolepsy. Material for sequencing was CD45RA- memory CD4+ T cells from PBMCs. The CDR3 region has the DNA TGTGCCAGCAGTCCCGTTGGACCTAACTATGGCTACACCTTC. This translates into CASSPVGPNYGYTF.